These T cell receptor beta chains were read from a single sample in a study of blood T cells in healthy people across ages. TCRdb independently ran MiXCR on the 5' RACE reads; one entry per CDR3 protein. The sample yields 1.6 million or so distinct CDR3 sequences, 30% to 40% seen once. Sequencing was performed on blood. All receptors come from a woman aged 30 to 39 in good health. The CDR3 runs from the conserved cysteine through the conserved F or W. Each record gives: V gene, D gene, J gene, clone size, CDR3 DNA, CDR3 protein. A D gene is named only where the DNA matches it firmly. Where a row states a size, it is once, few, many or the class of an expanded clone; other rows omit it.

V gene: TRBV21-1; D gene: NA; J gene: TRBJ2-4; clone size: NA; CDR3 DNA: TGTGCCAGCAGGACAGCGGAAGATTTCTCGGAAAACATTCAGTACTTC; CDR3 protein: CASRTAEDFSENIQYF
V gene: TRBV21-1; D gene: NA; J gene: TRBJ2-7; clone size: NA; CDR3 DNA: TGTGCCAGCAGCAAAAGGGGGATTACCTACGAGCAGTACTTC; CDR3 protein: CASSKRGITYEQYF
V gene: TRBV15; D gene: NA; J gene: TRBJ2-5; clone size: few; CDR3 DNA: TGTGCCACCAGCAGGCCCAGGGGAGCGGGACAAGAGACCCAGTACTTC; CDR3 protein: CATSRPRGAGQETQYF
V gene: TRBV5-6; D gene: TRBD1; J gene: TRBJ2-1; clone size: NA; CDR3 DNA: TGTGCCAGCAGCTGGTCCGGGACAGGGAGGTGGGATGAGCAGTTCTTC; CDR3 protein: CASSWSGTGRWDEQFF
V gene: TRBV7-9; D gene: TRBD1; J gene: TRBJ1-4; clone size: few; CDR3 DNA: TGTGCCAGCAGCTTAACAGGACAGGGAGCGCCTTCTAATGAAAAACTGTTTTTT; CDR3 protein: CASSLTGQGAPSNEKLFF
V gene: TRBV12-3/TRBV12-4; D gene: TRBD2; J gene: TRBJ2-1; clone size: NA; CDR3 DNA: TGTACCAGCAGTACCGGGACTAGGAACAATGAGCAGTTCTTC; CDR3 protein: CTSSTGTRNNEQFF
V gene: TRBV7-2; D gene: NA; J gene: TRBJ2-4; clone size: NA; CDR3 DNA: TGTGCCAGCAGCTTGTCGGTTCGAAACATTCAGTACTTC; CDR3 protein: CASSLSVRNIQYF
V gene: TRBV7-2; D gene: NA; J gene: TRBJ2-3; clone size: few; CDR3 DNA: TGTGCCAGCAGCTTAGGGCCAGGGAAAGTCACAGATACGCAGTATTTT; CDR3 protein: CASSLGPGKVTDTQYF
V gene: TRBV27; D gene: NA; J gene: TRBJ2-3; clone size: few; CDR3 DNA: TGTGCCAGCAGTTTATCGAGAGGTTCTAACACAGATACGCAGTATTTT; CDR3 protein: CASSLSRGSNTDTQYF
V gene: TRBV7-9; D gene: TRBD2; J gene: TRBJ2-3; clone size: few; CDR3 DNA: TGTGCCAGCCGGACTAGCGTCGGGGCAAGCACAGATACGCAGTATTTT; CDR3 protein: CASRTSVGASTDTQYF
V gene: TRBV5-6; D gene: NA; J gene: TRBJ1-5; clone size: NA; CDR3 DNA: TGTGCCAGCAGCCTCCTCGGGGCCGGGGAGCCCCAGCATTTT; CDR3 protein: CASSLLGAGEPQHF
V gene: TRBV5-1; D gene: NA; J gene: TRBJ1-1; clone size: NA; CDR3 DNA: TGCGCCAGCAGCTTTGGTGTGGGGCACACTGAAGCTTTCTTT; CDR3 protein: CASSFGVGHTEAFF
V gene: TRBV20-1; D gene: TRBD2; J gene: TRBJ2-7; clone size: few; CDR3 DNA: TGCAGTGCCCAGACTAGCGATAGCTACGAGCAGTACTTC; CDR3 protein: CSAQTSDSYEQYF
V gene: TRBV20-1; D gene: NA; J gene: TRBJ2-7; clone size: NA; CDR3 DNA: TGCAGTGCTAGTTTCGGGAGCTCCTACGAGCAGTACTTC; CDR3 protein: CSASFGSSYEQYF
V gene: TRBV12-3/TRBV12-4; D gene: NA; J gene: TRBJ2-3; clone size: many; CDR3 DNA: TGTGCCAGCAGCTTAGCCAGGGGCACAGATACGCAGTATTTT; CDR3 protein: CASSLARGTDTQYF
V gene: TRBV12-3/TRBV12-4; D gene: NA; J gene: TRBJ1-2; clone size: NA; CDR3 DNA: TGTGCCAGCAGCGTGACAGCTTCCTCCGGTGGCTACACCTTC; CDR3 protein: CASSVTASSGGYTF
V gene: TRBV10-3; D gene: NA; J gene: TRBJ2-5; clone size: many; CDR3 DNA: TGTGCCACCCGGGACTCCCAAGAGACCCAGTACTTC; CDR3 protein: CATRDSQETQYF
V gene: TRBV7-8; D gene: NA; J gene: TRBJ2-3; clone size: NA; CDR3 DNA: TGTGCCAGCAGCTTAGCGGGTCAGCCTCCGTATTTT; CDR3 protein: CASSLAGQPPYF
V gene: TRBV20-1; D gene: NA; J gene: TRBJ1-5; clone size: NA; CDR3 DNA: TGCAGTGCTAGAGATCCGGGCCAGGGAGGTCAGCCCCAGCATTTT; CDR3 protein: CSARDPGQGGQPQHF
V gene: TRBV29-1; D gene: NA; J gene: TRBJ2-1; clone size: many; CDR3 DNA: TGCAGCGTTGAAGTCCGCGACAGCTACAATGAGCAGTTCTTC; CDR3 protein: CSVEVRDSYNEQFF
V gene: TRBV20-1; D gene: TRBD2; J gene: TRBJ2-3; clone size: few; CDR3 DNA: TGCAGTGCTAGCGGGGGGGCAGCAGATACGCAGTATTTT; CDR3 protein: CSASGGAADTQYF
V gene: TRBV7-9; D gene: NA; J gene: TRBJ2-6; clone size: NA; CDR3 DNA: TGTGCCAGCAGCTCCACCCGGGACATTCTCTCTGGGGCCAACGTCCTGACTTTC; CDR3 protein: CASSSTRDILSGANVLTF
V gene: TRBV12-3/TRBV12-4; D gene: TRBD1; J gene: TRBJ2-7; clone size: NA; CDR3 DNA: TGTGCCAGCAGCCAGGGACAGGGGGCCTGGAACGAGCAGTACTTC; CDR3 protein: CASSQGQGAWNEQYF
V gene: TRBV4-1; D gene: NA; J gene: TRBJ2-7; clone size: many; CDR3 DNA: TGCGCCAGCAGCCAAGAGGTACAGAACTACGAGCAGTACTTC; CDR3 protein: CASSQEVQNYEQYF
V gene: TRBV10-3; D gene: TRBD2; J gene: TRBJ2-3; clone size: many; CDR3 DNA: TGTGCCATCAGTGAGTCGGAGGGACTAGGCGGCACAGATACGCAGTATTTT; CDR3 protein: CAISESEGLGGTDTQYF
V gene: TRBV6-1; D gene: NA; J gene: TRBJ2-3; clone size: NA; CDR3 DNA: TGTGCCAGCAGTGAACGCATAGATACGCAGTATTTT; CDR3 protein: CASSERIDTQYF
V gene: TRBV10-3; D gene: NA; J gene: TRBJ1-2; clone size: once; CDR3 DNA: TGTGCCAGCAGTTACTCGAGGGCCAGGGCTTCCTATGGCTACACCTTC; CDR3 protein: CASSYSRARASYGYTF
V gene: TRBV28; D gene: NA; J gene: TRBJ1-5; clone size: few; CDR3 DNA: TGTGCCAGCAGTTTATGGGGGGGGCCTCAGCCCCAGCATTTT; CDR3 protein: CASSLWGGPQPQHF
V gene: TRBV20-1; D gene: NA; J gene: TRBJ1-2; clone size: NA; CDR3 DNA: TGCAGTGCTCACAGCGCAGGGAGGGGAGGCTATGGCTACACCTTC; CDR3 protein: CSAHSAGRGGYGYTF
V gene: TRBV4-2; D gene: TRBD1; J gene: TRBJ1-5; clone size: NA; CDR3 DNA: TGTGCCAGCAGCCAAGGAGACAGGGACGGCAATCAGCCCCAGCATTTT; CDR3 protein: CASSQGDRDGNQPQHF
V gene: TRBV20-1; D gene: TRBD1; J gene: TRBJ2-1; clone size: few; CDR3 DNA: TGCAGTGCTTTACCGGGACAGGAGCACTACAATGAGCAGTTCTTC; CDR3 protein: CSALPGQEHYNEQFF
V gene: TRBV5-5; D gene: NA; J gene: TRBJ2-1; clone size: NA; CDR3 DNA: TGTGCCAGCAGCTTTGCAGAGGGCTCCTACAATGAGCAGTTCTTC; CDR3 protein: CASSFAEGSYNEQFF
V gene: TRBV7-9; D gene: NA; J gene: TRBJ2-3; clone size: NA; CDR3 DNA: TGTGCCAGCAGCTTAGTTACGGGACCCCGACCAGATACGCAGTATTTT; CDR3 protein: CASSLVTGPRPDTQYF